A single sample is the source of the 32 T cell receptor beta chains below, sequenced in a study of cytomegalovirus exposure and HLA in healthy donors. Using immunoSEQ multiplex PCR, the repertoire was profiled, and TCRdb retains in-frame clones only, with some absent. The sample comprises about 63,000 clones, 89% of which are singletons, and over 1% rests with the top ten. The sample consisted of PBMCs. The receptors stem from a woman aged 18-30 years in good health and CMV-seronegative.

The chain uses TRBV27 and TRBJ2-1; the D gene is possibly TRBD1 (6 bases). V gave up 6 bases and J gave up 4 bases, with 16 bases separating them. The CDR3 sequence is 15 residues long. CDR1 MNHEY and CDR2 SMNVEV come from the germline V gene (reference sequence). The CDR3 nucleotides read TGTGCCAGCAGGACCTTCGGTAGGGGGTACAATGAGCAGTTCTTC. Encoded protein: CASRTFGRGYNEQFF.

The V and J genes are TRBV7-8 and TRBJ1-5; D is perhaps TRBD1 (6 bases). CDR3 length equals 17 residues. The germline V and J ends were trimmed by 5 bases and 1 base, with 18 bases remaining between them. Germline CDR1 and CDR2: SGHVS and FQNEAQ. The CDR3 DNA sequence: TGTGCCAGCAGCCAGGTTGCAGGGGTAATCAGCAATCAGCCCCAGCATTTT. Protein: CASSQVAGVISNQPQHF. The entire variable domain, with the rest obtained from reference TRBV7-8 and TRBJ1-5, is as follows: GAGVSQSPRYKVAKRGQDVALRCDPISGHVSLFWYQQALGQGPEFLTYFQNEAQLDKSGLPSDRFFAERPEGSVSTLKIQRTQQEDSAVYLCASSQVAGVISNQPQHFGDGTRLSIL.

V is TRBV6-6 and J is TRBJ2-1; D possibly corresponds to TRBD1 (5 bases). There are 15 residues in the CDR3. Germline CDR1 is MNHNY and CDR2 is SVGAGI (reference sequence). The V gene lost 5 bases and the J gene lost 5 bases, with 16 bases spanning the gap. For the CDR3, the DNA is TGTGCCAGCAGTGGATCAGGGTTGCGCGACAATGAGCAGTTCTTC. As protein: CASSGSGLRDNEQFF.

The CDR3 here is CASSVLESGTGELFF. CDR3 coding DNA: TGTGCCAGCAGTGTTTTGGAGTCGGGCACCGGGGAGCTGTTTTTT. V and J are TRBV2 and TRBJ2-2, with D hard to call. Deletions cut 4 bases from V and 4 bases from J, with 13 bases between. The CDR3 has 15 residues. Germline values: CDR1 SNHLY, CDR2 FYNNEI.

The count of this clone is one. V usage is TRBV11-2 and J usage is TRBJ2-7, with D perhaps TRBD2 (7 bases). The germline CDR1 and CDR2 sequences are SGHAT and FQNNGV. The CDR3 runs to 16 residues. V was cut by 4 bases and J by 2 bases, with 18 bases left in between. The CDR3 sequence is CASSSLSGGNAYEQYF. The CDR3 DNA reads as TGTGCCAGCAGCTCACTATCGGGGGGCAACGCCTACGAGCAGTACTTC.

The rearrangement joins TRBV27 to TRBJ2-7; TRBD2 agrees at 9 bases. Per the germline V gene, CDR1 is MNHEY and CDR2 is SMNVEV (reference sequence). CDR3 length: 14 residues. With V trimmed by 2 bases and J by 7 bases, 6 bases remained unmatched. DNA for the CDR3: TGTGCCAGCAGTTTAGAGCGGGGGGCGTTTGAGCAGTACTTC. It encodes CASSLERGAFEQYF.

The rearrangement links TRBV6-5 to TRBJ2-7, with a weak D call TRBD1 (5 bases). Germline loops: CDR1 MNHEY, CDR2 SVGAGI. This CDR3 comprises 16 residues. V lost 4 bases and J lost 2, with 18 bases in between. The CDR3 DNA reads TGTGCCAGCAGTTTCATCTCTGGCAGGGAAACCTACGAGCAGTACTTC. It codes for CASSFISGRETYEQYF.

This clone showed up just a few times. The genes are TRBV19 and TRBJ2-2, with D tentatively TRBD1 (6 bases). V was pared by 4 bases and J by 8 bases, with 17 bases between. CDR3 length equals 15 residues. Germline V gene sequence: CDR1 LNHDA, CDR2 SQIVND (reference sequence). CDR3 DNA: TGTGCCAGTAGTACGGACAGCCTCCCGGGGGGGGAGCTGTTTTTT. Encoded protein: CASSTDSLPGGELFF.

The V and J genes are TRBV7-6 and TRBJ2-1, with 14 nucleotides matching TRBD2. CDR3 length: 15 residues. The trim removed 5 bases at V and 8 bases at J, leaving 5 bases unmatched. CDR1 SGHVS and CDR2 FNYEAQ come from the germline V gene. In DNA form, the CDR3 reads TGTGCCAGCAGCCTAGGGACTAGCGGGAGCTATGAGCAGTTCTTC. Protein: CASSLGTSGSYEQFF.

This clone was found once. CDR3 nucleotide sequence: TGTGCCTGGAGTGCCACGGCGGCCTTGGGTGACTATGGCTACACCTTC. It specifies CAWSATAALGDYGYTF. V usage is TRBV30 and J usage is TRBJ1-2; D ambiguous. The V and J ends lost 1 base and 3 bases respectively, with 18 bases between them. The CDR3 consists of 16 residues. The germline V gene has CDR1 GTSNPN and CDR2 SVGIG (reference sequence). Filled out from reference TRBV30 and TRBJ1-2, the complete variable domain reads SQTIHQWPATLVQPVGSPLSLECTVEGTSNPNLYWYRQAAGRGLQLLFYSVGIGQISSEVPQNLSASRPQDRQFILSSKKLLLSDSGFYLCAWSATAALGDYGYTFGSGTRLTVV.

The chain uses TRBV2 and TRBJ1-5, with D possibly TRBD1 on 6 matching bases. Between the trimmed V and J ends, which lost 2 bases and 6 bases, there was a span of 11 bases. The CDR3 loop spans 14 amino acids. In germline, CDR1 is SNHLY, CDR2 FYNNEI. The CDR3 protein is CASSESGQSQPQHF. CDR3 sequence (DNA): TGTGCCAGCAGTGAATCGGGACAAAGTCAGCCCCAGCATTTT.

This chain connects TRBV6-6 to TRBJ1-1; 7 nucleotides match TRBD1. The trim removed 6 bases at V and 0 bases at J, leaving 1 base unmatched. Germline CDR1 MNHNY, CDR2 SVGAGI (reference sequence). This CDR3 contains 13 residues. The CDR3 sequence is CASRGTVNTEAFF. Here the CDR3 DNA reads TGTGCCAGCAGGGGGACAGTGAACACTGAAGCTTTCTTT.

The table lists this clone with a few counts. CDR3 amino acids: CASSGQGASYGYTF. DNA for the CDR3: TGTGCCAGTAGTGGACAGGGGGCGAGCTATGGCTACACCTTC. This rearrangement joins TRBV19 to TRBJ1-2, with TRBD1 identical over 11 bases. V dropped 5 bases and J dropped 4; count of bases not matched to a gene: 3. The CDR3 is 14 amino acids. Germline V gene sequence: CDR1 LNHDA, CDR2 SQIVND (reference sequence).

The chain employs TRBV29-1 and TRBJ1-1; tentatively, D is TRBD1 (6 bases). CDR3 size: 16 residues. Germline V lookup: CDR1 SQVTM, CDR2 ANQGSEA. The V end was cut by 6 bases, the J end by 0 bases, with 20 bases between. CDR3 in amino acids: CSVTGTNSLMNTEAFF. The CDR3 DNA follows: TGCAGCGTCACAGGGACAAACTCCCTAATGAACACTGAAGCTTTCTTT. The full variable domain, its missing parts supplied by reference TRBV29-1 and TRBJ1-1, is SAVISQKPSRDICQRGTSLTIQCQVDSQVTMMFWYRQQPGQSLTLIATANQGSEATYESGFVIDKFPISRPNLTFSTLTVSNMSPEDSSIYLCSVTGTNSLMNTEAFFGQGTRLTVV.

The rearrangement uses TRBV18 and TRBJ1-3; D is unclear. This CDR3 contains 16 residues. Trimming cost V 8 bases and J 0 bases, with 17 bases left between them. CDR1 and CDR2 from the germline V gene are KGHSH and LQKENI. The CDR3 nucleotides read TGTGCCAGCCTATCTTCGTTAACGGGCTCTGGAAACACCATATATTTT. Translation: CASLSSLTGSGNTIYF.

The chain employs TRBV11-2 and TRBJ1-2; D might be TRBD1 (6 bases). V dropped 0 bases and J dropped 6 bases, with 11 bases sitting between them. CDR3 length: 14 residues. CDR1 is SGHAT, CDR2 FQNNGV, per germline. The CDR3 DNA reads as TGTGCCAGCAGCTTAGATGGGGGCAGGAATGGCTACACCTTC. This sequence encodes CASSLDGGRNGYTF.

The chain couples TRBV4-1 to TRBJ2-5; 8 nucleotides line up with TRBD2. Losses at the gene ends were 1 base for V and 5 bases for J; bases not matched to a gene: 6. The CDR3 runs 15 residues. Germline loops: CDR1 MGHRA, CDR2 YSYEKL. The CDR3 protein is CASSQAGAGGETQYF. The CDR3 coding sequence is TGCGCCAGCAGCCAAGCTGGGGCGGGGGGCGAGACCCAGTACTTC.

The chain employs TRBV2 and TRBJ1-6, with a possible D match to TRBD1 (5 bases). V was trimmed by 6 bases and J by 13 bases, leaving 10 bases between them. The CDR3 runs 11 residues. From germline, CDR1 is SNHLY and CDR2 FYNNEI. The CDR3 DNA follows: TGTGCCAGCAGCCCCGGGACTCCCCTCCACTTT. Its translation: CASSPGTPLHF.

V gene TRBV19 combines with J gene TRBJ2-5; D is uncertain. The CDR3 runs to 12 residues. V was pared by 8 bases and J by 0 bases, with 7 bases between. CDR1 is LNHDA, CDR2 SQIVND, per germline (reference sequence). DNA for the CDR3: TGTGCCAGTGGGCTGGACCAAGAGACCCAGTACTTC. This sequence encodes CASGLDQETQYF.

The chain couples TRBV28 to TRBJ1-4, with D perhaps TRBD1 (5 bases). V shed 0 bases and J shed 2 bases, with 13 bases lying between them. The CDR3 loop spans 17 amino acids. CDR1 and CDR2 (germline): MDHEN, SYDVKM. CDR3 sequence (DNA): TGTGCCAGCAGTTTATGGTCGGGTGGGGGGACTAATGAAAAACTGTTTTTT. This codes for CASSLWSGGGTNEKLFF.

The chain joins TRBV5-1 to TRBJ2-7, with D perhaps TRBD1 (6 bases). CDR3 length: 13 amino acids. The germline CDR1 and CDR2 sequences are SGHRS and YFSETQ. V lost 1 base, J lost 3 bases, and 8 bases lay in between. Written as DNA, the CDR3 is TGCGCCAGCAGCTTGACCAGGGGCTACGAGCAGTACTTC. Amino acids: CASSLTRGYEQYF.

This clone was recorded at least ten times. V usage is TRBV30 and J usage is TRBJ2-7; 11 bases are a match to TRBD1. The germline gives CDR1 GTSNPN, CDR2 SVGIG (reference sequence). Germline trimming cut 1 base from V and 7 bases from J; bases unmatched to any gene: 9. This CDR3 is 15 amino acids long. The CDR3 is CAWSEPDRGRWEQYF. The CDR3 DNA sequence: TGTGCCTGGAGTGAGCCGGACAGGGGGCGCTGGGAGCAGTACTTC.

The chain is built from TRBV7-2 and TRBJ1-1; D unclear. The CDR3 is 13 amino acids. Germline lookup yields CDR1 SGHTA and CDR2 FQGNSA. Trimming removed 4 bases at V and 5 bases at J, with 11 bases between. DNA of the CDR3: TGTGCCAGCAGCTCTGAACCCGGGACTGAAGCTTTCTTT. It encodes CASSSEPGTEAFF.

Only a few counts were recorded for this clone. This CDR3 is CASSYGQYSGNTIYF. CDR3 coding DNA: TGTGCCAGCAGTTACGGACAGTACTCTGGAAACACCATATATTTT. The V call is TRBV6-5, the J call TRBJ1-3, with a tentative D call TRBD1 (6 bases). The germline V gene encodes CDR1 MNHEY and CDR2 SVGAGI. There are 15 residues in the CDR3. V was clipped by 2 bases and J by 0 bases, with 8 bases between them.

The chain uses TRBV6-1 and TRBJ2-7, with a weak D call TRBD1 (5 bases). Deletions cut 11 bases from V and 0 bases from J, with 17 bases between. Germline CDR1 MNHNS, CDR2 SASEGT. The CDR3 extends over 14 amino acids. The CDR3 region has the DNA TGTGCCTGCGCCGTGGGGCTCAACTCCTACGAGCAGTACTTC. Amino acid sequence: CACAVGLNSYEQYF.

The V gene is TRBV5-1, the J gene TRBJ1-4; TRBD1 aligns across 8 bases. Unmatched junction bases numbered 3, after V lost 0 bases and J lost 5 bases. Per germline, CDR1 SGHRS and CDR2 YFSETQ. The CDR3 runs 15 residues. CDR3 nucleotides: TGCGCCAGCAGCTTGGCCTCAGGGGGCAATGAAAAACTGTTTTTT. Protein: CASSLASGGNEKLFF.

The chain's CDR3 is CASSSDRTSSYNSPLHF. As DNA, the CDR3 is TGTGCCAGCAGCAGCGACAGGACGAGCTCCTATAATTCACCCCTCCACTTT. V usage is TRBV5-8 and J usage is TRBJ1-6, with a weak D call TRBD1 (6 bases). V gave up 4 bases and J gave up 0 bases, with 14 bases separating them. Germline lookup yields CDR1 SGHTS and CDR2 YDEGEE. The CDR3 extends over 17 amino acids.

The chain uses TRBV30 and TRBJ2-7, with 11 bases fitting TRBD2. CDR1 and CDR2 from the germline V gene are GTSNPN and SVGIG (reference sequence). The CDR3 extends over 15 amino acids. V lost 0 bases and J lost 3; bases outside the gene matches: 4. This chain's CDR3 is CAWSVGTSGYYEQYF. DNA of the CDR3: TGTGCCTGGAGTGTAGGGACTAGCGGATACTACGAGCAGTACTTC.

This clone came up once. The chain recombines TRBV28 with TRBJ2-4; 12 nucleotides line up with TRBD1. CDR1 is MDHEN and CDR2 is SYDVKM in the germline V gene. The CDR3 has 15 amino acids. J was trimmed by 7 bases and V by 6 bases; bases with no gene match: 7. CDR3 in DNA: TGTGCCAGCAGCCGGGGACAGGGGGCGCGGAACATTCAGTACTTC. It specifies CASSRGQGARNIQYF. The whole variable domain, filled in from reference TRBV28 and TRBJ2-4, reads DVKVTQSSRYLVKRTGEKVFLECVQDMDHENMFWYRQDPGLGLRLIYFSYDVKMKEKGDIPEGYSVSREKKERFSLILESASTNQTSMYLCASSRGQGARNIQYFGAGTRLSVL.

The chain has TRBV18 and TRBJ1-2, with D tentatively TRBD1 (5 bases). V was clipped by 2 bases and J by 0 bases, with 7 bases between them. The CDR3 consists of 14 residues. Germline values: CDR1 KGHSH, CDR2 LQKENI. CDR3 DNA sequence: TGTGCCAGCTCACCAGGGGACTCTAACTATGGCTACACCTTC. This encodes CASSPGDSNYGYTF. The full variable domain, completed using reference TRBV18 and TRBJ1-2, is NAGVMQNPRHLVRRRGQEARLRCSPMKGHSHVYWYRQLPEEGLKFMVYLQKENIIDESGMPKERFSAEFPKEGPSILRIQQVVRGDSAAYFCASSPGDSNYGYTFGSGTRLTVV.

This chain uses TRBV7-9 with TRBJ1-5, with D possibly TRBD1 on 5 matching bases. Trimming cost V 1 base and J 2 bases, with 12 bases left between them. This CDR3 comprises 16 residues. CDR1 is SEHNR, CDR2 FQNEAQ, per germline (reference sequence). In DNA, the CDR3 is TGTGCCAGCAGCTTAGATGGCGGGGCGGGCAATCAGCCCCAGCATTTT. It codes for CASSLDGGAGNQPQHF.

The chain carries TRBV7-9 and TRBJ2-7; 8 nucleotides agree with TRBD1. The CDR3 is 14 residues long. After removal of 4 bases from V and 4 bases from J, the junction contained 6 bases not matched to a gene. Per the germline V gene, CDR1 is SEHNR and CDR2 is FQNEAQ (reference sequence). The CDR3 nucleotides are TGTGCCAGCAGCTCCCAGGGGGCATCGTACGAGCAGTACTTC. The encoded protein is CASSSQGASYEQYF.